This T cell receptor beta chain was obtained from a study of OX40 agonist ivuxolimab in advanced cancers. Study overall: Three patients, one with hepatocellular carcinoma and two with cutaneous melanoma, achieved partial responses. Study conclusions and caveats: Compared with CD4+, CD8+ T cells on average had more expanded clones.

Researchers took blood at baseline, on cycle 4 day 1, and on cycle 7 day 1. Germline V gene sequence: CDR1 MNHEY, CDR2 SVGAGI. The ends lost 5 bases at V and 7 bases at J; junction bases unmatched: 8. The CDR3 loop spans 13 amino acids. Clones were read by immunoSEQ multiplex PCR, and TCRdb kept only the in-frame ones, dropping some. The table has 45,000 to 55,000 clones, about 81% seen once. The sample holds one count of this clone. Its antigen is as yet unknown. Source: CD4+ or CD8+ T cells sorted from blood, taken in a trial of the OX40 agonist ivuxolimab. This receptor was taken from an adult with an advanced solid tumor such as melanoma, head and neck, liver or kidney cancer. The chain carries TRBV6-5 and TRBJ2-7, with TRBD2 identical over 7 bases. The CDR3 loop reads CASSPTPAGEQYF. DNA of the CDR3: TGTGCCAGCAGTCCGACCCCAGCGGGGGAGCAGTACTTC.